What follows are 31 T cell receptor beta chains derived from one specimen sequenced in a study of blood T cell repertoires in COVID-19. Clones were read by immunoSEQ multiplex PCR, and TCRdb kept only the in-frame ones, dropping some. Seen here are hundreds of thousands of clones, around 86% observed once, and the top ten hold about 1.4%. Material: peripheral blood. The source is a woman aged 40 to 50 who had recovered from COVID-19.

The chain couples TRBV13 to TRBJ2-7; 9 nucleotides align to TRBD1. Germline assignment: CDR1 PRHDT and CDR2 FYEKMQ (reference sequence). Trimming at V came to 5 bases and at J to 4 bases, leaving 9 bases not matched to a gene. This CDR3 is built from 15 residues. In nucleotides, the CDR3 is TGTGCCAGCAGCCCCGGACAGGGGCCCCTTTACGAGCAGTACTTC. It specifies CASSPGQGPLYEQYF.

The rearrangement links TRBV29-1 to TRBJ2-3, with D perhaps TRBD1 (5 bases). Trimming took 4 bases from V and 3 from J, leaving 11 bases between them. The CDR3 is 13 amino acids. Per germline, CDR1 SQVTM and CDR2 ANQGSEA. The chain's CDR3 is CSVAQGRTDTQYF. DNA for the CDR3: TGCAGCGTTGCCCAGGGAAGGACAGATACGCAGTATTTT.

V and J are TRBV9 and TRBJ2-3; 8 bases agree with TRBD2. V shed 4 bases, J shed 6 bases, and the junction held 7 bases outside the gene matches. Germline CDR1 SGDLS, CDR2 YYNGEE. The CDR3 totals 14 residues. The CDR3 loop is CASSQLAVEDTQYF. The CDR3 coding sequence is TGTGCCAGCAGCCAACTAGCGGTGGAGGATACGCAGTATTTT.

V is TRBV6-6 and J is TRBJ2-5; 12 positions agree with TRBD1. The CDR3 length is 16 residues. Germline lookup yields CDR1 MNHNY and CDR2 SVGAGI (reference sequence). Trimming cost V 5 bases and J 7 bases; bases outside gene matches: 11. The CDR3 reads CASSRGTGGQGSTQYF. The CDR3 DNA sequence: TGTGCCAGCAGTCGAGGGACAGGGGGCCAGGGATCGACCCAGTACTTC.

The chain uses TRBV4-2 and TRBJ2-7, with 11 positions matching TRBD2. CDR1 is LGHNA, CDR2 YNFKEQ, per germline. V trimming: 1 base; J trimming: 0 bases; junction bases outside the gene matches: 8. The CDR3 has 18 amino acids. The CDR3 DNA sequence: TGTGCCAGCAGCCAAGGGGCTAGCGGGGGGACCTTCTCCTACGAGCAGTACTTC. Translated, it gives CASSQGASGGTFSYEQYF.

Notes on this clone: A junction boundary mismatches the germline segment, possibly from a read error. The genes are TRBV3-1 (or the pseudogene TRBV3-2) and TRBJ1-2; 7 nucleotides line up with TRBD1. Germline-derived CDR1 and CDR2 are LGHDT and YNNKEL (reference sequence). The CDR3 spans 14 residues. The CDR3 here is CASSQVEGAEGYTF. The CDR3 DNA follows: TGTGCTAGCAGCCAAGTTGAGGGGGCCGAGGGCTACACCTTC.

This chain connects TRBV5-1 to TRBJ2-1; TRBD1 aligns across 7 bases. Germline CDR1 is SGHRS and CDR2 is YFSETQ. The CDR3 consists of 14 residues. V dropped 5 bases and J dropped 2; count of bases not matched to a gene: 4. The CDR3 DNA follows: TGCGCCAGCAGTTGGACAGGAACCTACAATGAGCAGTTCTTC. Its protein product is CASSWTGTYNEQFF.

The chain employs TRBV6-1 and TRBJ1-1; no reliable D call. CDR1 and CDR2 from the germline V gene are MNHNS and SASEGT. The CDR3 is made up of 14 amino acids. The V end lost 5 bases, the J end lost 4 bases, and 14 bases lay between the germline ends. The CDR3 DNA sequence: TGTGCCAGCAGTCCACTGGCTGGAGGCACTGAAGCTTTCTTT. Encoded protein: CASSPLAGGTEAFF.

The chain couples TRBV7-2 to TRBJ1-2; 9 nucleotides agree with TRBD1. The V gene's germline CDR1 is SGHTA and CDR2 FQGNSA. V was pared by 5 bases and J by 6 bases, with 10 bases of the junction left unmatched. The CDR3 runs 15 residues. The CDR3, as DNA: TGTGCCAGCAGCCTGCGACAGGGGGAGTGGGATGGCTACACCTTC. It is translated as CASSLRQGEWDGYTF. Looking up the rest from reference TRBV7-2 and TRBJ1-2 gives the full variable domain: GAGVSQSPSNKVTEKGKDVELRCDPISGHTALYWYRQSLGQGLEFLIYFQGNSAPDKSGLPSDRFSAERTGGSVSTLTIQRTQQEDSAVYLCASSLRQGEWDGYTFGSGTRLTVV.

This clone was observed once. The chain combines TRBV5-8 with TRBJ2-3; tentative D call: TRBD2 (7 bases). The CDR3 is made up of 16 amino acids. The germline CDR1 and CDR2 sequences are SGHTS and YDEGEE. V was trimmed by 4 bases and J by 7 bases, leaving 22 bases between them. CDR3 sequence (DNA): TGTGCCAGCAGCCGCGGGGGCGGGGGTGATGAGTATACGCAGTATTTT. The encoded protein is CASSRGGGGDEYTQYF.

The V and J genes are TRBV6-5 and TRBJ2-7; D might be TRBD1 (5 bases). This CDR3 has 15 amino acids. Trimming stripped 6 bases from V and 0 bases from J, with 15 bases between. Germline lookup yields CDR1 MNHEY and CDR2 SVGAGI. CDR3 sequence reads: CASRSVADNSYEQYF. In DNA, the CDR3 is TGTGCCAGCAGGTCAGTGGCGGACAACTCCTACGAGCAGTACTTC.

This chain links TRBV2 with TRBJ1-4; 8 nucleotides align to TRBD1. The CDR3 is 14 residues long. Looked up from germline, CDR1 is SNHLY and CDR2 is FYNNEI. The junction had 8 bases not matched to a gene; V was cut back by 7 bases and J by 7 bases. CDR3 loop: CASIGGQGGEKLFF. The CDR3 DNA sequence: TGTGCCAGCATCGGCGGACAGGGCGGTGAAAAACTGTTTTTT.

Only a few counts were recorded for this clone. The V gene is TRBV30, the J gene TRBJ1-2; 11 bases fit TRBD1. V lost 1 base, J lost 4 bases, and 8 bases stayed unmatched. The germline V gene has CDR1 GTSNPN and CDR2 SVGIG (reference sequence). The CDR3 covers 16 residues. The DNA of the CDR3 is TGTGCCTGGAGTGCAACCGGGACAGGGGGAATCTATGGCTACACCTTC. The encoded protein is CAWSATGTGGIYGYTF.

This chain joins TRBV7-9 and TRBJ2-1, with TRBD2 matching 9 bases. CDR3 length: 17 amino acids. CDR1 is SEHNR and CDR2 is FQNEAQ in the germline V gene (reference sequence). V was pared by 5 bases and J by 5 bases, with 13 bases of the junction left unmatched. CDR3 loop: CASSPSAAGGTHNEQFF. CDR3 bases: TGTGCCAGCAGCCCGTCGGCGGCGGGGGGGACCCACAATGAGCAGTTCTTC.

V is TRBV6-5 and J is TRBJ1-5, with TRBD1 matching over 9 bases. CDR3 size: 15 residues. V shed 2 bases, J shed 6 bases, and the junction held 5 bases outside the gene matches. CDR1 is MNHEY and CDR2 is SVGAGI in the germline V gene. The CDR3 protein is CASSYLTGGSQPQHF. CDR3 nucleotide sequence: TGTGCCAGCAGTTACCTGACAGGGGGGAGTCAGCCCCAGCATTTT.

This clone has only one observation. The genes are TRBV7-8 and TRBJ1-2; 8 bases fit TRBD1. The CDR3 totals 15 residues. Germline lookup yields CDR1 SGHVS and CDR2 FQNEAQ. Losses at the gene ends were 7 bases for V and 5 bases for J; bases not matched to a gene: 12. CDR3 in amino acids: CASTVIPGGAYGYTF. The CDR3 DNA reads as TGTGCCAGCACCGTAATCCCAGGGGGCGCATATGGCTACACCTTC.

The J gene is TRBJ2-7, the V gene TRBV18; tentatively, D is TRBD2 (6 bases). Germline CDR1 reads KGHSH; CDR2 reads LQKENI. This CDR3 spans 13 amino acids. V dropped 3 bases and J dropped 4 bases, with 10 bases sitting between them. The CDR3 region is CASSPPGGYEQYF. The CDR3 DNA reads as TGTGCCAGCTCACCGCCCGGGGGATACGAGCAGTACTTC.

The CDR3 DNA reads as TGTGCCAGTAGTATACCCTGGGGGGGGGCCTATGGCTACACCTTC. Translating gives CASSIPWGGAYGYTF. The V gene is TRBV19, the J gene TRBJ1-2, with D maybe TRBD1 (6 bases). Germline values: CDR1 LNHDA, CDR2 SQIVND (reference sequence). The CDR3 runs to 15 residues. V lost 2 bases and J lost 4, with 14 bases in between.

CDR3 in DNA: TGCGCCAGCAGCTTGGACGGGGAGGGGTATGGCTACACCTTC. It specifies CASSLDGEGYGYTF. The chain carries TRBV5-1 and TRBJ1-2; the D gene is possibly TRBD1 (5 bases). Germline CDR1 and CDR2: SGHRS and YFSETQ. V shed 0 bases and J shed 5 bases, with 11 bases lying between them. There are 14 residues in the CDR3.

J is TRBJ2-7 and V is TRBV19; tentative D call: TRBD1 (5 bases). CDR1 is LNHDA, CDR2 SQIVND, per germline (reference sequence). This CDR3 contains 13 residues. V was pared by 4 bases and J by 3 bases, with 10 bases between. The CDR3 loop reads CASSTGRVYEQYF. The CDR3 nucleotides are TGTGCCAGTAGTACGGGCAGGGTCTACGAGCAGTACTTC.

This clone was observed at least ten times. This chain links TRBV2 with TRBJ2-5; the match to TRBD2 covers 9 bases. This CDR3 spans 18 amino acids. The germline V gene has CDR1 SNHLY and CDR2 FYNNEI. The ends lost 2 bases at V and 4 bases at J; junction bases unmatched: 14. CDR3 sequence (DNA): TGTGCCAGCAGTGAATCTCTTGGCGGGGGGGTACGTGGAGAGACCCAGTACTTC. Its protein product is CASSESLGGGVRGETQYF.

This rearrangement joins TRBV3-1 (or the pseudogene TRBV3-2) to TRBJ2-7; 7 bases line up with TRBD1. The CDR3 spans 13 residues. V lost 7 bases and J lost 2; bases outside the gene matches: 5. Germline V lookup: CDR1 LGHDT, CDR2 YNNKEL (reference sequence). The CDR3 DNA is TGTGCCAGCACCCCGACAGGGACCTACGAGCAGTACTTC. It is translated as CASTPTGTYEQYF.

The chain is built from TRBV10-3 and TRBJ1-2; unclear D gene. Germline-derived CDR1 and CDR2 are ENHRY and SYGVKD. V lost 3 bases, J lost 5 bases, and 13 bases lay in between. The CDR3 sequence is 14 residues long. In DNA form, the CDR3 reads TGTGCCATCAGTGATCTCAATGGGCCGTATGGCTACACCTTC. It codes for CAISDLNGPYGYTF.

V gene TRBV5-5 combines with J gene TRBJ1-5; the D gene is possibly TRBD1 (5 bases). The CDR3 covers 16 residues. Per the germline V gene, CDR1 is SGHKS and CDR2 is YYEKEE (reference sequence). Trimming removed 0 bases at V and 2 bases at J, with 12 bases between. DNA of the CDR3: TGTGCCAGCAGCTTGGCCGACAGCTTAGGCAATCAGCCCCAGCATTTT. Amino acids: CASSLADSLGNQPQHF.

The chain has TRBV6-1 and TRBJ1-2; D may be TRBD1 (6 bases). Germline V gene sequence: CDR1 MNHNS, CDR2 SASEGT. V was clipped by 2 bases and J by 4 bases, with 8 bases between them. This CDR3 is 13 amino acids long. The CDR3 DNA reads TGTGCCAGCAGTGAAAGGGGGTTCTATGGCTACACCTTC. It is translated as CASSERGFYGYTF.

This clone was found a few times. The rearrangement uses TRBV3-1 (or the pseudogene TRBV3-2) and TRBJ1-5; no firm D call. V gave up 4 bases and J gave up 6 bases, with 13 bases separating them. Per germline, CDR1 LGHDT and CDR2 YNNKEL (reference sequence). The CDR3 spans 14 residues. In DNA, the CDR3 is TGTGCCAGCAGCCCTTCCGAGGTGGGTCAGCCCCAGCATTTT. This translates into CASSPSEVGQPQHF.

V usage is TRBV7-8 and J usage is TRBJ1-5, with 10 bases that match TRBD1. V was clipped by 5 bases and J by 3 bases; unmatched bases: 7. The germline V gene has CDR1 SGHVS and CDR2 FQNEAQ. This CDR3 region has 16 residues. The CDR3 DNA reads as TGTGCCAGCAGCCCGGGAGGGACAGGGGACAATCAGCCCCAGCATTTT. Translating it yields CASSPGGTGDNQPQHF.

J is TRBJ2-2 and V is TRBV5-1; 7 bases fit TRBD1. The CDR3 totals 16 residues. Trimming at V came to 0 bases and at J to 6 bases, leaving 8 bases not matched to a gene. CDR1 is SGHRS, CDR2 YFSETQ, per germline. CDR3 DNA sequence: TGCGCCAGCAGCTTGGAAGGGGGCGCAGGCTCCGGGGAGCTGTTTTTT. This translates into CASSLEGGAGSGELFF.

This sequence joins TRBV14 and TRBJ2-1, with 11 bases that match TRBD2. With 4 bases clipped from V and 4 bases from J, the junction kept 3 bases outside the gene matches. Germline-derived CDR1 and CDR2 are SGHDN and FVKESK. This CDR3 contains 15 residues. The CDR3 reads CASSLGLAVYNEQFF. The CDR3 DNA follows: TGTGCCAGCAGCCTGGGACTAGCGGTTTACAATGAGCAGTTCTTC.

V and J are TRBV2 and TRBJ2-1; D uncertain. V was trimmed by 3 bases and J by 15 bases, leaving 15 bases between them. In germline, CDR1 is SNHLY, CDR2 FYNNEI. CDR3 length: 12 residues. The DNA for the CDR3 is TGTGCCAGCAGTGACGGCACGGGTTGGGTGTTCTTC. It encodes CASSDGTGWVFF.

The chain is built from TRBV5-4 and TRBJ1-2, with 10 bases aligning to TRBD1. The trim removed 1 base at V and 4 bases at J, leaving 4 bases unmatched. Per the germline V gene, CDR1 is SGHNT and CDR2 is YYREEE (reference sequence). The CDR3 length is 15 residues. CDR3 coding DNA: TGTGCCAGCAGCTTGCAGACAGGGGGCTTCTATGGCTACACCTTC. Protein: CASSLQTGGFYGYTF.